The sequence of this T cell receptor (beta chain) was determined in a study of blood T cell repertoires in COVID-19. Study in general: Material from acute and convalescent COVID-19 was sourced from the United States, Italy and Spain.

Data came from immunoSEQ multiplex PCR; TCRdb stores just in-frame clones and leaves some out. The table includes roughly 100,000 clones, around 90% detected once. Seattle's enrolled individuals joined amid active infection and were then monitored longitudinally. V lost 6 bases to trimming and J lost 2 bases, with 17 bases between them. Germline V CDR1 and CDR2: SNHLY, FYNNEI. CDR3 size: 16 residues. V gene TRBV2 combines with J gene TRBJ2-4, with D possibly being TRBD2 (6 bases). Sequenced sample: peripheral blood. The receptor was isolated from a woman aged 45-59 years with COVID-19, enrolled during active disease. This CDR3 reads CASSGGFILSKNIQYF. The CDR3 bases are TGTGCCAGCAGCGGGGGTTTTATCTTGTCCAAAAACATTCAGTACTTC.